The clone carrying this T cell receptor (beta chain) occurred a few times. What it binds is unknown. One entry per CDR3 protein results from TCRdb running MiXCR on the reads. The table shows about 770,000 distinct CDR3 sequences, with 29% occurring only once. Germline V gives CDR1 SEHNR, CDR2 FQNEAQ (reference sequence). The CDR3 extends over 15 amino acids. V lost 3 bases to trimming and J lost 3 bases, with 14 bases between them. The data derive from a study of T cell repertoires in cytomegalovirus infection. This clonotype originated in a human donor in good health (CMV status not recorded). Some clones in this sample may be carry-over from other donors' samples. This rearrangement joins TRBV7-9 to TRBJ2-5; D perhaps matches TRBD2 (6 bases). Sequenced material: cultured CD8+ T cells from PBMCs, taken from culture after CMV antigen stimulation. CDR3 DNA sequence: TGTGCCAGCAGCTTCCGGGACTGGGAAAAAGAGACCCAGTACTTC. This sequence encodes CASSFRDWEKETQYF.